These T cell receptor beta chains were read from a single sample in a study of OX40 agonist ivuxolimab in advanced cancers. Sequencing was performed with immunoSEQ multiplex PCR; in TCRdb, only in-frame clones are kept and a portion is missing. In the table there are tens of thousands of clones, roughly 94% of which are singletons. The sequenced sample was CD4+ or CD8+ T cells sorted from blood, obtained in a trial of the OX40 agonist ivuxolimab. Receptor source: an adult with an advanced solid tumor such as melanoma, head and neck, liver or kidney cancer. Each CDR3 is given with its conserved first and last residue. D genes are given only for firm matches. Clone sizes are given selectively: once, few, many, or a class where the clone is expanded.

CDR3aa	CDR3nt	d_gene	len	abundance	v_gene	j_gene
CSATPGGGFTGELFF	TGCAGCGCCACACCCGGGGGGGGATTCACCGGGGAGCTGTTTTTT	TRBD2	15	once	TRBV29-1	TRBJ2-2
CASSQELGDSNQPQHF	TGCGCCAGCAGCCAAGAGTTAGGGGATAGCAATCAGCCCCAGCATTTT	-	16	-	TRBV4-1	TRBJ1-5
CASSLEPTDGEQYF	TGTGCCAGCAGCTTGGAACCAACTGACGGCGAGCAGTACTTC	-	14	-	TRBV5-6	TRBJ2-7
CASSSRDRGYTEAFF	TGTGCCAGCAGCTCCCGGGACAGGGGGTACACTGAAGCTTTCTTT	TRBD1	15	-	TRBV7-9	TRBJ1-1
CASSLAQAYEQYF	TGTGCCAGCAGTTTGGCACAGGCCTACGAGCAGTACTTC	-	13	-	TRBV27	TRBJ2-7
CASSQAAGSTYEQYF	TGCGCCAGCAGCCAAGCGGCAGGGTCCACCTACGAGCAGTACTTC	-	15	-	TRBV4-1	TRBJ2-7
CASSQEGPYYGYTF	TGTGCCAGCAGCCAAGAGGGACCCTACTATGGCTACACCTTC	-	14	-	TRBV4-2	TRBJ1-2
CASSPRTSGSNEQYF	TGTGCCAGCAGCCCTAGGACTAGCGGGAGTAACGAGCAGTACTTC	TRBD2	15	-	TRBV27	TRBJ2-7
CASSLDVAATNTDTQYF	TGTGCCAGCAGCTTGGATGTAGCGGCGACAAACACAGATACGCAGTATTTT	-	17	-	TRBV5-8	TRBJ2-3
CASSSLGLAGTDTQYF	TGTGCCAGCAGCTCCCTGGGACTAGCGGGAACAGATACGCAGTATTTT	TRBD2	16	-	TRBV27	TRBJ2-3
CASRGSGGEAFF	TGTGCCAGCAGGGGAAGTGGGGGTGAAGCTTTCTTT	-	12	once	TRBV6-4	TRBJ1-1
CASRDGMSTDTQYF	TGCGCCAGCAGGGACGGAATGAGCACAGATACGCAGTATTTT	-	14	once	TRBV4-1	TRBJ2-3
CASSQDDIETYEQYF	TGCGCCAGCAGCCAAGACGACATTGAAACCTACGAGCAGTACTTC	-	15	-	TRBV4-1	TRBJ2-7
CASSLGMGEQFF	TGTGCCAGCAGCTTAGGGATGGGTGAGCAGTTCTTC	-	12	-	TRBV7-6	TRBJ2-1
CASSQAAGGYTEAFF	TGCGCCAGCAGCCAAGCCGCCGGTGGATATACTGAAGCTTTCTTT	-	15	-	TRBV4-3	TRBJ1-1
CSVLGYRGMSSYNEQFF	TGCAGCGTCCTGGGCTACAGGGGCATGAGCTCCTACAATGAGCAGTTCTTC	TRBD1	17	once	TRBV29-1	TRBJ2-1
CASSLMTVATNEKLFF	TGTGCCAGCAGCCTAATGACAGTTGCAACTAATGAAAAACTGTTTTTT	-	16	-	TRBV14	TRBJ1-4
CASSWGLAGNTGELFF	TGCGCCAGCAGCTGGGGGCTAGCGGGGAACACCGGGGAGCTGTTTTTT	TRBD2	16	-	TRBV5-1	TRBJ2-2
CASSLAGAATGELFF	TGTGCTAGCAGCTTAGCGGGGGCGGCCACCGGGGAGCTGTTTTTT	TRBD2	15	-	TRBV7-7	TRBJ2-2
CAISDRVGGSNGYTF	TGTGCCATCAGTGATAGAGTAGGAGGGAGTAATGGCTACACCTTC	-	15	-	TRBV10-3	TRBJ1-2
CASRGTNEQYF	TGTGCCAGCAGGGGGACAAACGAGCAGTACTTC	-	11	-	TRBV13	TRBJ2-7
CASSGLEKSSYNEQFF	TGTGCCAGCAGCGGACTAGAGAAGAGCTCCTACAATGAGCAGTTCTTC	-	16	-	TRBV9	TRBJ2-1
CASSLRIGQGNTGELFF	TGTGCCAGCAGTTTACGAATAGGACAGGGGAACACCGGGGAGCTGTTTTTT	TRBD1	17	-	TRBV28	TRBJ2-2
CASSLGQGLYNEQFF	TGTGCCAGCAGCTTAGGACAGGGCCTCTACAATGAGCAGTTCTTC	TRBD1	15	-	TRBV11-2	TRBJ2-1
CASSFVTYEQYF	TGTGCCAGCAGTTTTGTCACCTACGAGCAGTACTTC	-	12	-	TRBV28	TRBJ2-7
CASSLEGFGTRNSPLHF	TGTGCCAGCAGCTTAGAGGGTTTCGGGACCAGGAATTCACCCCTCCACTTT	-	17	-	TRBV7-9	TRBJ1-6
CASSVGGATVYGYTF	TGTGCCAGCAGCGTGGGAGGGGCAACCGTCTATGGCTACACCTTC	-	15	-	TRBV9	TRBJ1-2
CASSQVNTEAFF	TGCGCCAGCAGCCAGGTGAACACTGAAGCTTTCTTT	-	12	few	TRBV4-1	TRBJ1-1
CASSLLRTGGDIGEQFF	TGTGCCAGCAGTTTACTTCGGACAGGTGGGGATATCGGTGAGCAGTTCTTC	TRBD1	17	-	TRBV27	TRBJ2-1
CASSFGQTVSYEQYF	TGTGCCAGTAGTTTCGGACAGACCGTCTCCTACGAGCAGTACTTC	-	15	-	TRBV19	TRBJ2-7
CASSLFRGGGHQPQHF	TGTGCCAGCAGTTTATTCCGTGGGGGAGGGCATCAGCCCCAGCATTTT	-	16	-	TRBV28	TRBJ1-5
CASSFRLEGTEAFF	TGTGCCAGCAGTTTCCGCCTTGAGGGCACTGAAGCTTTCTTT	-	14	-	TRBV27	TRBJ1-1
CASSLVSGRAAEQFF	TGTGCCAGCAGCTTAGTAAGTGGGAGGGCCGCTGAGCAGTTCTTC	TRBD2	15	-	TRBV11-3	TRBJ2-1
CASSCFGVGCYTDTQYF	TGTGCCAGCAGCTGTTTCGGGGTAGGCTGCTACACAGATACGCAGTATTTT	-	17	once	TRBV5-6	TRBJ2-3
CASNLGAGATEQYF	TGTGCCAGCAACTTAGGGGCAGGGGCAACCGAGCAGTACTTC	-	14	-	TRBV6-6	TRBJ2-7
CASSIDGTGANTDTQYF	TGTGCCAGTAGTATAGACGGGACAGGGGCGAACACAGATACGCAGTATTTT	TRBD1	17	once	TRBV19	TRBJ2-3
CATSREPEGSFYEQYF	TGTGCCACCAGCAGAGAACCGGAGGGGTCCTTCTACGAGCAGTACTTC	-	16	-	TRBV15	TRBJ2-7
CASSAQMDGYYGYTF	TGTGCCAGCAGCGCACAGATGGATGGTTACTATGGCTACACCTTC	-	15	-	TRBV5-5	TRBJ1-2
CASSGLGVKRETQYF	TGTGCCAGCAGTGGGCTCGGGGTCAAACGGGAGACCCAGTACTTC	-	15	-	TRBV27	TRBJ2-5
CAISTTGRVTEAFF	TGTGCCATCAGCACGACAGGGCGGGTCACTGAAGCTTTCTTT	TRBD1	14	once	TRBV10-3	TRBJ1-1
CASRWPTGVGYTF	TGTGCCAGCAGATGGCCAACGGGGGTTGGCTACACCTTC	-	13	-	TRBV27	TRBJ1-2
CASTLTETGEQYF	TGTGCCAGCACCTTGACAGAAACGGGCGAGCAGTACTTC	-	13	-	TRBV6-5	TRBJ2-7